The 20 T cell receptor beta chains in this list originate from one sample, sequenced in a study of Graves' ophthalmopathy and Graves' hyperthyroidism (dated by TCRdb to about 2018). This sample was sequenced with an Illumina HiSeq 2000. For repertoire sequencing, the TCR beta CDR3 regions were amplified from RNA transcripts. HTBI primers and the Qiagen OneStep RT-PCR kit were used in a first-round RT-PCR, which was followed by a second-round multiplex PCR, size selection and purification. TCRdb cleaned the public reads at Q25 with fastp, built clones with MiXCR and kept in-frame beta chains. Rows with one shared CDR3 protein collapse into an entry with the most common genes and DNA. The sample profile shows about 16,000 distinct CDR3 sequences; more than 45% of them were found once. The ten biggest clones cover 25% of the sample. The specimen was peripheral blood. All receptors derive from a woman aged 40 to 49 with stable Graves' hyperthyroidism. Donor details come from another sample of the same person, matched by shared clones.

This clonotype has at least ten counts. The gene calls are TRBV20-1 and TRBJ2-2, with 12 bases aligning to TRBD2. J gave up 5 bases and V 6 bases, and 4 bases lay outside the gene matches. The CDR3 runs to 14 residues. Per germline, CDR1 DFQATT and CDR2 SNEGSKA (reference sequence). DNA of the CDR3: TGCAGTGCCCCTAGCGGGAGGGTTACCGGGGAGCTGTTTTTT. Its protein product is CSAPSGRVTGELFF.

A note on this clonotype: Because it lacks the conserved phenylalanine or tryptophan at the end, this CDR3 is likely a read error. The DNA is left out, because the CDR3 cannot be placed on it with certainty; the CDR3 is given as TCRdb lists it. This chain uses TRBV10-3 with TRBJ1-6; TRBD1 reflects the table's D call only, with no check against the DNA. The CDR3 has 13 amino acids, counting both end residues. Germline CDR1 reads ENHRY; CDR2 reads SYGVKD. The chain's CDR3 is CAITQGWGSPLQS.

This clonotype was counted at least ten times. The chain combines TRBV11-2 with TRBJ2-5, with unresolved D. Germline V lookup: CDR1 SGHAT, CDR2 FQNNGV. The CDR3 loop spans 13 amino acids. V was shortened by 0 bases and J by 5 bases, with 7 bases between the two germline ends. Here the CDR3 reads CASSLEGWETQYF. The CDR3 coding sequence is TGTGCCAGCAGCTTAGAGGGGTGGGAGACCCAGTACTTC. The whole variable domain, remainder taken from reference TRBV11-2 and TRBJ2-5, is EAGVAQSPRYKIIEKRQSVAFWCNPISGHATLYWYQQILGQGPKLLIQFQNNGVVDDSQLPKDRFSAERLKGVDSTLKIQPAKLEDSAVYLCASSLEGWETQYFGPGTRLLVL.

With regard to this clonotype: The missing conserved phenylalanine or tryptophan at the end of this CDR3 makes a read error likely. The gene calls are TRBV25-1 and TRBJ1-2; 8 bases align to TRBD1. The V gene's germline CDR1 is MGHDK and CDR2 SYGVNS. V lost 5 bases, J lost 4 bases, and 12 bases stayed unmatched. This CDR3 has 16 amino acids. CDR3 protein: CASSLRGTGSTYGYTL. CDR3 nucleotide sequence: TGTGCCAGCAGTTTGCGGGGGACAGGCTCTACCTATGGCTACACCCTC.

This clonotype is judged medium-sized (0.01 to 0.1%). J is TRBJ2-1 and V is TRBV2; 7 nucleotides align to TRBD2. Germline V gene sequence: CDR1 SNHLY, CDR2 FYNNEI. The length of the CDR3 is 13 residues. CDR3 sequence reads: CALWGGSYNEQFF. The CDR3 DNA is TGTGCTCTATGGGGAGGGTCCTACAATGAGCAGTTCTTC.

The gene calls are TRBV20-1 and TRBJ1-6; D might be TRBD1 (5 bases). Trimming removed 6 bases from V and 7 bases from J, with 16 bases in between. The length of the CDR3 is 14 residues. In germline, CDR1 is DFQATT, CDR2 SNEGSKA (reference sequence). This CDR3 reads CSAPPGAGNSPLHF. Written as DNA, the CDR3 is TGCAGTGCACCCCCAGGCGCAGGGAATTCACCCCTCCACTTT.

This clonotype showed up many times. J is TRBJ2-1 and V is TRBV19, with TRBD2 as a possible D gene (5 bases). The V end lost 6 bases, the J end lost 1 base, and 19 bases lay between the germline ends. CDR3 length: 17 residues. Germline V lookup: CDR1 LNHDA, CDR2 SQIVND (reference sequence). Here the CDR3 DNA reads TGTGCCAGTAGGTCCCGAGGGAGTATTAATTCCTACAATGAGCAGTTCTTC. Encoded protein: CASRSRGSINSYNEQFF.

The V call is TRBV7-7, the J call TRBJ2-3, with D perhaps TRBD1 (7 bases). This CDR3 is built from 14 residues. From germline, CDR1 is SSHAT and CDR2 FNYEAQ (reference sequence). CDR3 sequence reads: CASGLDRVTDTQYF. CDR3 DNA sequence: TGTGCTAGCGGCTTAGACAGGGTCACGGATACGCAGTATTTT.

The gene calls are TRBV6-6 and TRBJ2-5, with 8 positions matching TRBD2. The CDR3 is made up of 16 amino acids. J was trimmed by 2 bases and V by 5 bases; bases with no gene match: 10. Germline values: CDR1 MNHNY, CDR2 SVGAGI (reference sequence). The CDR3: CASSELAGGSQETQYF. In DNA, the CDR3 is TGTGCCAGCAGTGAATTGGCGGGGGGATCTCAAGAGACCCAGTACTTC.

By share, this clonotype ranks as medium-sized. The V gene is TRBV7-2, the J gene TRBJ2-7, with D maybe TRBD1 (5 bases). The germline V gene encodes CDR1 SGHTA and CDR2 FQGNSA. Trimming stripped 4 bases from V and 3 bases from J, with 10 bases between. The CDR3 spans 13 residues. The CDR3 DNA is TGTGCCAGCAGCTCCACAGGATTCTACGAGCAGTACTTC. Its protein is CASSSTGFYEQYF.

This clonotype occurred many times. This sequence joins TRBV6-2 or TRBV6-3 and TRBJ1-1; D not certain. The CDR3 runs 12 residues. Germline V lookup: CDR1 MNHEY, CDR2 SVGEGT. Trimming stripped 10 bases from V and 1 base from J, with 10 bases between. The CDR3 is CATNGWNTEAFF. In DNA, the CDR3 is TGTGCCACCAATGGATGGAACACTGAAGCTTTCTTT.

With respect to this clonotype: A much larger clone lies one base from this, so it may be a read error. This chain links TRBV5-1 with TRBJ1-1, with 8 bases identical to TRBD1. This CDR3 spans 13 amino acids. V lost 4 bases, J lost 7 bases, and 6 bases stayed unmatched. Germline V lookup: CDR1 SGHRS, CDR2 YFSETQ. The CDR3 bases are TGCGCCAGCAGCACCAGGGGGCAGATTGAAGCTTTCTTT. Its translation: CASSTRGQIEAFF.

Notes on this clonotype: At one end, the junction sequence differs from germline, possibly due to a read error. The CDR3 DNA reads TGTGCCAGCAAGCCGGACTCCTACAATGAGCAGCTCTTC. Translated, it gives CASKPDSYNEQLF. The genes are TRBV6-1 and TRBJ2-1; weak D call: TRBD2 (5 bases). Germline-derived CDR1 and CDR2 are MNHNS and SASEGT. CDR3 size: 13 residues.

In its sample, this clonotype was seen a few times. The rearrangement links TRBV4-3 to TRBJ2-2; D remains unclear. The V end was cut by 0 bases, the J end by 7 bases, with 3 bases between. There are 12 residues in the CDR3. Germline CDR1 is LGHNA and CDR2 is YSLEER. The CDR3 nucleotides are TGCGCCAGCAGCCAAGATCGCGGGGAGCTGTTTTTT. This sequence encodes CASSQDRGELFF.

About this clonotype: Since a much larger clone is just one base distant, this may be a read error. The rearrangement links TRBV9 to TRBJ1-4; no reliable D call. This CDR3 spans 16 amino acids. Germline values: CDR1 SGDLS, CDR2 YYNGEE. CDR3 residues: CASSVYENATNEKRFF. The CDR3 DNA sequence: TGTGCCAGCAGCGTATATGAAAACGCAACTAATGAAAAACGGTTTTTT.

V usage is TRBV25-1 and J usage is TRBJ1-3; D not resolved. CDR1 MGHDK and CDR2 SYGVNS come from the germline V gene. Trimming took 7 bases from V and 3 from J, leaving 10 bases between them. This CDR3 is 13 amino acids long. The CDR3 here is CASTRQGGNTIYF. The CDR3 DNA sequence: TGTGCCAGCACCCGACAAGGTGGAAACACCATATATTTT.

This clonotype was counted between two and nine times. The chain is built from TRBV6-6 and TRBJ1-3; no definite D call. V was cut by 4 bases and J by 2 bases, with 9 bases left in between. Germline values: CDR1 MNHNY, CDR2 SVGAGI (reference sequence). The CDR3 totals 14 residues. CDR3 DNA sequence: TGTGCCAGCAGTTTCACGGTGGCTGGAAACACCATATATTTT. As protein: CASSFTVAGNTIYF.

This clonotype is medium-sized within its sample. The chain links TRBV7-2 to TRBJ2-5, with 7 bases matching TRBD1. Germline V gives CDR1 SGHTA, CDR2 FQGNSA. There are 13 residues in the CDR3. J lost 3 bases, V lost 8 bases, and 6 bases had no gene match. CDR3 protein: CASRTGAKETQYF. The CDR3 DNA follows: TGTGCCAGCCGGACAGGAGCTAAAGAGACCCAGTACTTC.

This clonotype was counted ten times or more. The CDR3 loop reads CASSYAGGQFF. CDR3 DNA: TGTGCCAGCAGTTACGCCGGGGGGCAGTTCTTC. This chain connects TRBV6-5 to TRBJ2-1; possibly TRBD2 for D (6 bases). CDR1 and CDR2 from the germline V gene are MNHEY and SVGAGI. The CDR3 contains 11 residues. Trimming shortened V by 2 bases and J by 12 bases, and 8 bases separated the two germline ends.

There are a few counts of this clonotype. This chain links TRBV29-1 with TRBJ2-1; TRBD2 matches 8 bases. Germline V gives CDR1 SQVTM, CDR2 ANQGSEA. The CDR3 runs 15 residues. V trimming: 2 bases; J trimming: 9 bases; junction bases outside the gene matches: 12. CDR3 sequence reads: CSVERAGDRDGEQFF. In nucleotides, the CDR3 is TGCAGCGTTGAACGAGCGGGAGATAGGGATGGTGAGCAGTTCTTC.